This T cell receptor beta chain was sequenced for a study of blood T cell repertoires in COVID-19. Turning to the study itself: The United States, Italy and Spain were the sources of the acute and convalescent COVID-19 samples.

Authors' data handling: Reference gene primer amplification gave estimated nucleated cell counts. Produced via immunoSEQ multiplex PCR; TCRdb's table is partial and in-frame only. D and trimming were read from the DNA, whereas the V and J calls and clone size are those reported in that table. The sample lists about 190,000 clones; nearly 90% were seen once. CDR1 LGHDT and CDR2 YNNKEL come from the germline V gene (reference sequence). This CDR3 spans 15 amino acids. The V end lost 2 bases, the J end lost 4 bases, and 14 bases lay between the germline ends. This clonotype originated in a man in his fifties with acute or convalescent COVID-19. Input material: peripheral blood. This sequence joins TRBV3-1 (or the pseudogene TRBV3-2) and TRBJ2-5; perhaps TRBD2 as D (6 bases). Here the CDR3 reads CASSQRGSLGETQYF. The CDR3 DNA reads TGTGCCAGCAGCCAACGGGGGTCCCTTGGAGAGACCCAGTACTTC.